This T cell receptor beta chain was identified in a study of blood T cell repertoires in COVID-19. In the study overall: Material from acute and convalescent COVID-19 was sourced from the United States, Italy and Spain. From T cells, B-cell-depleted T cells, or PBMCs came the material, which was cDNA or gDNA.

The CDR3 spans 15 residues. In germline, CDR1 is SGHRS, CDR2 YFSETQ. V lost 4 bases to trimming and J lost 0 bases; unmatched junction nucleotides: 4. Study processing details: It was from reference gene primer amplification that nucleated cell counts were estimated. Generated by immunoSEQ multiplex PCR, the TCRdb table keeps only in-frame clones and is missing some. That table is the source of V, J and clone size, and D and trimming were worked out from the DNA. Of 75,000 to 100,000 clones listed, around 90% are singletons. The sequence was collected from a woman of 80 years or more with acute or convalescent COVID-19. J is TRBJ1-1 and V is TRBV5-1; 9 nucleotides line up with TRBD1. Sequencing used peripheral blood. The CDR3, as DNA: TGCGCCAGCAGCCACCGGGACAGGGTGAACACTGAAGCTTTCTTT. Amino acid sequence: CASSHRDRVNTEAFF.